Below, 22 T cell receptor beta chains from the same sample are listed, as sequenced in a study of blood T cell repertoires in COVID-19. Data came from immunoSEQ multiplex PCR; TCRdb stores just in-frame clones and leaves some out. The repertoire includes 40,000 to 50,000 clones, more than 70% of them detected once, and 4.5% to 5% sits in the top ten. Source material: peripheral blood. These receptors were taken from a human donor in a cohort sampled during active COVID-19.

Regarding this clone: One end of the junction is discordant with germline, which a read error may explain. CDR3 coding DNA: TGCGCCAGCAGCCAAGTCTCCGGGAGAGAATCGGTCCTCTTC. Amino acid sequence: CASSQVSGRESVLF. The V gene is TRBV4-1, the J gene TRBJ2-7, with D possibly matching TRBD2 (6 bases). Germline V gene data show CDR1 as MGHRA and CDR2 as YSYEKL. The CDR3 sequence is 14 residues long.

The chain has TRBV18 and TRBJ1-5, with D perhaps matching TRBD1 (5 bases). V gave up 1 base and J gave up 0 bases, with 19 bases separating them. This CDR3 spans 19 amino acids. Germline CDR1 is KGHSH and CDR2 is LQKENI. The CDR3 nucleotides read TGTGCCAGCTCACCACGAGGCAGGGCCCAACTGGATAGCAATCAGCCCCAGCATTTT. Its translation is CASSPRGRAQLDSNQPQHF.

V gene TRBV9 combines with J gene TRBJ2-1, with 7 bases that match TRBD1. V was pared by 3 bases and J by 0 bases, with 3 bases of the junction left unmatched. Germline CDR1 SGDLS, CDR2 YYNGEE. This CDR3 is built from 15 residues. The CDR3 protein is CASSGGQSSYNEQFF. CDR3 in DNA: TGTGCCAGCAGCGGGGGACAGAGCTCCTACAATGAGCAGTTCTTC.

The CDR3 sequence is CASSYTRLAGSDEQFF. The CDR3 nucleotides are TGTGCCAGCAGCTACACACGACTAGCGGGGTCCGATGAGCAGTTCTTC. The rearrangement uses TRBV5-8 and TRBJ2-1; 11 positions match TRBD2. Trimming took 3 bases from V and 8 from J; bases not matched to a gene: 10. The germline V gene has CDR1 SGHTS and CDR2 YDEGEE. The CDR3 has 16 amino acids.

This chain connects TRBV30 to TRBJ1-5, with D possibly TRBD1 on 6 matching bases. The CDR3 totals 14 residues. Germline-derived CDR1 and CDR2 are GTSNPN and SVGIG (reference sequence). V dropped 4 bases and J dropped 6 bases, with 16 bases sitting between them. CDR3 region: CAWTTGQGRQPQHF. In DNA form, the CDR3 reads TGTGCCTGGACTACGGGGCAGGGGCGTCAGCCCCAGCATTTT.

This clone has only one observation. CDR3 DNA: TGTGCCAGCAGTGACTCGCCGGGACAGTCCATGAACACTGAAGCTTTCTTT. It specifies CASSDSPGQSMNTEAFF. The gene calls are TRBV6-4 and TRBJ1-1, with 7 bases identical to TRBD1. The V and J ends lost 0 bases and 0 bases, in that order; junction bases with no gene match: 7. Germline assignment: CDR1 MRHNA and CDR2 SNTAGT. The CDR3 sequence is 17 residues long.

This clone was seen just once. The CDR3 region is CASSRTSGRNEQFF. The CDR3 region has the DNA TGTGCCAGCAGTCGGACTAGCGGGAGAAATGAGCAGTTCTTC. The chain links TRBV28 to TRBJ2-1; TRBD2 matches 13 bases. The V segment lost 5 bases and the J segment 7 bases; nucleotides outside the gene matches: 2. This CDR3 region has 14 residues. The germline V gene encodes CDR1 MDHEN and CDR2 SYDVKM.

This clone occurred once. The chain carries TRBV28 and TRBJ1-3; D perhaps matches TRBD1 (6 bases). There are 16 residues in the CDR3. The V end was cut by 3 bases, the J end by 1 base, with 13 bases between. Germline V gene data show CDR1 as MDHEN and CDR2 as SYDVKM. The CDR3 loop is CASSFSGGRSGNTIYF. CDR3 DNA sequence: TGTGCCAGCAGTTTCTCGGGGGGGCGATCTGGAAACACCATATATTTT.

The chain employs TRBV15 and TRBJ2-3; tentative D call: TRBD1 (5 bases). The germline gives CDR1 LNHNV, CDR2 YYDKDF (reference sequence). There are 17 residues in the CDR3. Deletions cut 5 bases from V and 6 bases from J, with 24 bases between. The CDR3 nucleotides are TGTGCCACCAGCGAATTTCTCCGGGCAGGGCAATCGGATACGCAGTATTTT. Amino acid sequence: CATSEFLRAGQSDTQYF.

The rearrangement uses TRBV10-3 and TRBJ2-7; 8 positions agree with TRBD1. The trim removed 3 bases at V and 3 bases at J, leaving 13 bases unmatched. This CDR3 region has 17 residues. Germline V gene sequence: CDR1 ENHRY, CDR2 SYGVKD. The DNA for the CDR3 is TGTGCCATCAGTGACAGGGGGCGAGGCGCAGAGGGCTACGAGCAGTACTTC. Its translation is CAISDRGRGAEGYEQYF.

The chain has TRBV3-1 (or the pseudogene TRBV3-2) and TRBJ1-4; 9 bases are shared with TRBD1. With 1 base clipped from V and 7 bases from J, the junction kept 10 bases outside the gene matches. CDR3 length: 17 amino acids. The germline gives CDR1 LGHDT, CDR2 YNNKEL (reference sequence). Here the CDR3 reads CASSQGARTGVGEKLFF. As DNA, the CDR3 is TGTGCCAGCAGCCAAGGGGCACGGACAGGGGTGGGTGAAAAACTGTTTTTT.

CDR3: CASSEGAGTNEKLFF. The CDR3 coding sequence is TGTGCCAGCAGCGAGGGGGCGGGAACTAATGAAAAACTGTTTTTT. This rearrangement joins TRBV6-5 to TRBJ1-4; 7 positions match TRBD1. Germline CDR1 is MNHEY and CDR2 is SVGAGI. The CDR3 loop spans 15 amino acids. V shed 6 bases and J 1 base; nucleotides not matched to a gene: 5.

The chain has TRBV2 and TRBJ1-2; no definite D call. V gave up 6 bases and J gave up 2 bases, with 10 bases separating them. CDR1 is SNHLY, CDR2 FYNNEI, per germline. The CDR3 loop spans 13 amino acids. The DNA of the CDR3 is TGTGCCAGCAGGCTGACAAAAAACTATGGCTACACCTTC. This encodes CASRLTKNYGYTF.

The V call is TRBV2, the J call TRBJ2-7, with D possibly TRBD2 on 6 matching bases. V lost 11 bases and J 4 bases, leaving 18 bases between the germline ends. The germline gives CDR1 SNHLY, CDR2 FYNNEI. This CDR3 region has 13 residues. The chain's CDR3 is CACEGRGRYEQYF. In DNA, the CDR3 is TGTGCCTGCGAAGGTCGGGGGAGGTACGAGCAGTACTTC.

The chain uses TRBV30 and TRBJ1-4, with TRBD1 as a possible D gene (5 bases). The germline V gene has CDR1 GTSNPN and CDR2 SVGIG (reference sequence). The V gene lost 3 bases and the J gene lost 8 bases, with 16 bases spanning the gap. This CDR3 comprises 14 residues. CDR3 protein: CAWRIRQGREKLFF. As DNA, the CDR3 is TGTGCCTGGAGGATTCGGCAGGGTCGAGAAAAACTGTTTTTT.

This rearrangement joins TRBV9 to TRBJ2-1, with D tentatively TRBD1 (6 bases). The CDR3 contains 15 residues. The germline CDR1 and CDR2 sequences are SGDLS and YYNGEE. V gave up 0 bases and J gave up 6 bases, with 13 bases separating them. This CDR3 is CASSVENRESNEQFF. CDR3 bases: TGTGCCAGCAGCGTAGAAAACAGGGAGAGCAATGAGCAGTTCTTC.

The chain links TRBV9 to TRBJ2-7; 14 bases agree with TRBD2. V gave up 1 base and J gave up 11 bases; unmatched junction bases: 5. Germline values: CDR1 SGDLS, CDR2 YYNGEE. The CDR3 covers 14 residues. The DNA of the CDR3 is TGTGCCAGCAGCGTATCAGGGACTAGCGGGAGTAAGTACTTC. Translation gives CASSVSGTSGSKYF.

This chain uses TRBV4-1 with TRBJ1-5; 8 nucleotides match TRBD1. The CDR3 has 16 residues. Germline CDR1 MGHRA, CDR2 YSYEKL. J gave up 4 bases and V 1 base, and 6 bases lay outside the gene matches. DNA of the CDR3: TGCGCCAGCAGCCAAGTGACAGGGGTAGGTAATCAGCCCCAGCATTTT. Translated: CASSQVTGVGNQPQHF.

The chain links TRBV4-1 to TRBJ2-3; 9 bases align to TRBD2. The V gene end was trimmed by 2 bases and the J gene end by 0 bases; junction bases not matched to a gene: 6. Germline values: CDR1 MGHRA, CDR2 YSYEKL. There are 17 residues in the CDR3. The CDR3, as DNA: TGCGCCAGCAGCCAATCGCGGGAGGGGCGTAGCACAGATACGCAGTATTTT. Its translation is CASSQSREGRSTDTQYF.

V is TRBV3-1 (or the pseudogene TRBV3-2) and J is TRBJ2-1; no clear D. Trimming cost V 4 bases and J 3 bases, with 10 bases left between them. The CDR3 spans 14 residues. In germline, CDR1 is LGHDT, CDR2 YNNKEL (reference sequence). CDR3 region: CASSPAGYYNEQFF. DNA for the CDR3: TGTGCCAGCAGCCCGGCAGGTTACTACAATGAGCAGTTCTTC.

The genes are TRBV5-1 and TRBJ2-5; 7 bases match TRBD2. The trim removed 4 bases at V and 2 bases at J, leaving 8 bases unmatched. This CDR3 has 15 amino acids. Germline V gene sequence: CDR1 SGHRS, CDR2 YFSETQ. This chain's CDR3 is CASSVGASGQETQYF. CDR3 nucleotide sequence: TGCGCCAGCAGCGTAGGGGCTAGCGGTCAAGAGACCCAGTACTTC.

The rearrangement links TRBV7-8 to TRBJ2-2; 8 bases are shared with TRBD1. The germline V gene has CDR1 SGHVS and CDR2 FQNEAQ. The CDR3 length is 17 residues. With 0 bases clipped from V and 4 bases from J, the junction kept 7 bases outside the gene matches. CDR3 DNA: TGTGCCAGCAGCTTAGCCTCAGGGGGCAGTGGCACCGGGGAGCTGTTTTTT. Protein product: CASSLASGGSGTGELFF.